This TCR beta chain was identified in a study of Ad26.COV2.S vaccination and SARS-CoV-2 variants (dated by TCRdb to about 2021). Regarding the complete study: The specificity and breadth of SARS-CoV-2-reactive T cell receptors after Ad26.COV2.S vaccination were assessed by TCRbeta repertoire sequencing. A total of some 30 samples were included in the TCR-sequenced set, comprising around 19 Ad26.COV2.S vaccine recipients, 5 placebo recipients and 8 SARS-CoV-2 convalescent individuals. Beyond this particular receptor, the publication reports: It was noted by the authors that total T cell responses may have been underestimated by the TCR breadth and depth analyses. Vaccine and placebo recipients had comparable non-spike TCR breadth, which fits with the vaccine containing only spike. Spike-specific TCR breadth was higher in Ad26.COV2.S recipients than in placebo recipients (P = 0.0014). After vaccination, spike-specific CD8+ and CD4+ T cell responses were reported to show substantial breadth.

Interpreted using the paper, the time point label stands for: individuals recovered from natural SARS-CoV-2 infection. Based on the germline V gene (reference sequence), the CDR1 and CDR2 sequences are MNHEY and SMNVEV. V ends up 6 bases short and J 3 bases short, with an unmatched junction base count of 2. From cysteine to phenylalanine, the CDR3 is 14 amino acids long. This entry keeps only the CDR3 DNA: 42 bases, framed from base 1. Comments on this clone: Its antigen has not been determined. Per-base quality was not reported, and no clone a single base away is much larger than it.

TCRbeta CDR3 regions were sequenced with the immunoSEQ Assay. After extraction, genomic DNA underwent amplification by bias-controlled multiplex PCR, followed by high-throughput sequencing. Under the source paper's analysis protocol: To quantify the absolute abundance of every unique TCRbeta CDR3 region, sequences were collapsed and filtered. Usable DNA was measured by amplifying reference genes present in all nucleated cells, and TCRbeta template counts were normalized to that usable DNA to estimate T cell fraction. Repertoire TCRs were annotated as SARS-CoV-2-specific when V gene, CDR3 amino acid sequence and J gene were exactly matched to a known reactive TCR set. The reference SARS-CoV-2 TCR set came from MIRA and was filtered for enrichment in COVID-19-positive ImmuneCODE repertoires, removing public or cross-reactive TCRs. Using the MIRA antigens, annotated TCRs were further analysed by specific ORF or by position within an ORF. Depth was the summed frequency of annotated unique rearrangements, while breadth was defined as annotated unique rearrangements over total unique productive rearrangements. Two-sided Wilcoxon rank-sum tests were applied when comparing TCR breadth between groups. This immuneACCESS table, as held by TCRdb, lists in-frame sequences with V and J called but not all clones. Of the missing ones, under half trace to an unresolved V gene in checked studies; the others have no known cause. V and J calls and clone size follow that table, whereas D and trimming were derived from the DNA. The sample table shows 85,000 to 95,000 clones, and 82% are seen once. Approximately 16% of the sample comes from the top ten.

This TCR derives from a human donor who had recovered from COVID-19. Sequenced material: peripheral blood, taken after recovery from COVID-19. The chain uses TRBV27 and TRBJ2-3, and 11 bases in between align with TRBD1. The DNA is TGTGCCAGCAGACGGGACAGGGGGACAGATACGCAGTATTTT. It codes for CASRRDRGTDTQYF.